What follows are 28 T cell receptor beta chains derived from one specimen sequenced in a study of T cells after posttransplantation cyclophosphamide. Busulfan-fludarabine conditioning, marrow transplant, and cyclophosphamide on days +3 and +4 were administered. TCRdb's table, derived via immunoSEQ multiplex PCR, lists solely in-frame clones and lacks some. The sample shows 6,500 or so clones, about 80% of them seen only once. The source material was CD8+ T cells sorted from PBMCs, sampled 1,300 to 1,500 days after allogeneic stem cell transplant with posttransplant cyclophosphamide. These receptors originate from a female patient in her 50s who received an allogeneic stem cell transplant from a related donor, was CMV-positive, and had no GVHD. Some T cells may be transferred from the graft donor.

This clone has only one observation. The J gene is TRBJ2-3, the V gene TRBV7-6; TRBD2 matches 11 bases. The CDR3 covers 16 residues. Unmatched junction bases numbered 8, after V lost 5 bases and J lost 4 bases. Germline V gene lookup returns CDR1 SGHVS and CDR2 FNYEAQ. CDR3 protein: CASSPALAGGSDTQYF. The DNA for the CDR3 is TGTGCCAGCAGCCCGGCTCTAGCGGGAGGTTCAGATACGCAGTATTTT.

The V gene is TRBV2, the J gene TRBJ2-3; the match to TRBD2 covers 7 bases. From germline, CDR1 is SNHLY and CDR2 FYNNEI. This CDR3 has 17 amino acids. The junction had 13 bases not matched to a gene; V was cut back by 3 bases and J by 4 bases. The CDR3 region is CASSEGRRTSASDTQYF. The CDR3 bases are TGTGCCAGCAGTGAGGGGAGGCGGACTAGTGCCTCAGATACGCAGTATTTT.

J is TRBJ1-2 and V is TRBV10-3; D possibly corresponds to TRBD1 (6 bases). V shed 10 bases and J shed 8 bases, with 20 bases lying between them. CDR1 is ENHRY and CDR2 is SYGVKD in the germline V gene. This CDR3 contains 13 residues. The CDR3 DNA follows: TGTGCCAGCCTAGGGACAAACCCCGAAGGCTACACCTTC. Its protein is CASLGTNPEGYTF.

V is TRBV15 and J is TRBJ2-7; possibly TRBD1 for D (5 bases). Germline V gene data show CDR1 as LNHNV and CDR2 as YYDKDF (reference sequence). This CDR3 spans 13 amino acids. Trimming stripped 1 base from V and 3 bases from J, with 7 bases between. CDR3 DNA sequence: TGTGCCACCAGCAGAGGGGGCCACTACGAGCAGTACTTC. Its protein product is CATSRGGHYEQYF.

The rearrangement uses TRBV27 and TRBJ2-3; 11 bases fit TRBD2. This CDR3 has 16 amino acids. V was pared by 5 bases and J by 3 bases, with 7 bases of the junction left unmatched. CDR1 is MNHEY, CDR2 SMNVEV, per germline (reference sequence). The CDR3 nucleotides read TGTGCCAGCAGTCGATTAGCGGGAGGGGCGACAGATACGCAGTATTTT. It is translated as CASSRLAGGATDTQYF.

V is TRBV6-1 and J is TRBJ2-7; D is uncertain. Per germline, CDR1 MNHNS and CDR2 SASEGT. V lost 1 base and J lost 0, with 7 bases in between. This CDR3 comprises 14 residues. This CDR3 reads CASSEVFNSYEQYF. CDR3 nucleotides: TGTGCCAGCAGTGAAGTCTTTAACTCCTACGAGCAGTACTTC.

This clone was recorded only once. The gene calls are TRBV28 and TRBJ1-5; a weak D match, TRBD1 (6 bases). Germline V gene data show CDR1 as MDHEN and CDR2 as SYDVKM. The CDR3 is made up of 14 amino acids. Trimming removed 3 bases at V and 3 bases at J, with 9 bases between. For the CDR3, the DNA is TGTGCCAGCAGTTTGGACAGTTACAATCAGCCCCAGCATTTT. Amino acids: CASSLDSYNQPQHF.

Concerning this clone itself: Different DNA sequences within this sample yield the same CDR3. The V and J genes are TRBV7-9 and TRBJ2-3; 11 nucleotides line up with TRBD2. The CDR3 has 18 residues. The V segment lost 4 bases and the J segment 6 bases; nucleotides outside the gene matches: 15. Germline CDR1 reads SEHNR; CDR2 reads FQNEAQ (reference sequence). The CDR3 sequence is CASSSLAGGPQSTDTQYF. In nucleotides, the CDR3 is TGTGCCAGCAGCTCTCTAGCGGGAGGCCCGCAGTCCACGGATACGCAGTATTTT.

J is TRBJ2-7 and V is TRBV27, with 8 bases fitting TRBD1. The germline V gene has CDR1 MNHEY and CDR2 SMNVEV (reference sequence). The V segment lost 3 bases and the J segment 5 bases; nucleotides outside the gene matches: 9. The CDR3 runs 15 residues. CDR3 residues: CASSFSQGALDEQYF. The CDR3 coding sequence is TGTGCCAGCAGTTTTTCGCAGGGGGCACTTGACGAGCAGTACTTC.

CDR3 loop: CASSVESSGNEQFF. DNA of the CDR3: TGCGCCAGCAGTGTCGAATCTAGCGGGAATGAGCAGTTCTTC. This chain joins TRBV10-1 and TRBJ2-1, with TRBD2 matching 8 bases. The CDR3 sequence is 14 residues long. Germline CDR1 is WNHNN and CDR2 is SYGVQD (reference sequence). With V trimmed by 4 bases and J by 7 bases, 6 bases remained unmatched.

The CDR3 bases are TGTGCCAGCAGCGTGGGGACAGGGGGTCAGCCGGGGCAGTACTTC. Its protein is CASSVGTGGQPGQYF. This rearrangement joins TRBV9 to TRBJ2-7; 11 positions match TRBD1. The CDR3 extends over 15 amino acids. V dropped 2 bases and J dropped 9; count of bases not matched to a gene: 10. CDR1 and CDR2 (germline): SGDLS, YYNGEE.

The DNA for the CDR3 is TGTGCCAGCAGCACCTGGACAGGGGATATTACCGGGGAGCTGTTTTTT. Protein product: CASSTWTGDITGELFF. The genes are TRBV7-6 and TRBJ2-2; 9 bases fit TRBD1. Germline V gives CDR1 SGHVS, CDR2 FNYEAQ. J was trimmed by 5 bases and V by 5 bases; bases with no gene match: 9. The CDR3 extends over 16 amino acids.

This clone was seen a handful of times. The chain has TRBV6-5 and TRBJ1-2; D remains ambiguous. Trimming pared 2 bases from V and 5 bases from J, leaving 6 bases between. Germline V lookup: CDR1 MNHEY, CDR2 SVGAGI. There are 12 residues in the CDR3. CDR3 nucleotides: TGTGCCAGCAGTTACGACTTTTATGGCTACACCTTC. This codes for CASSYDFYGYTF.

V gene TRBV10-3 combines with J gene TRBJ2-7; 9 positions agree with TRBD2. Germline V gene lookup returns CDR1 ENHRY and CDR2 SYGVKD. J lost 1 base, V lost 6 bases, and 7 bases had no gene match. This CDR3 is built from 15 residues. The CDR3 DNA sequence: TGTGCCATCAGGGCCGTAGCGGGAGCGTCCTACGAGCAGTACTTC. This translates into CAIRAVAGASYEQYF.

Here the CDR3 DNA reads TGTGCCAGCAGATTTAGCGGGAGATCTTTCAATGAGCAGTTCTTC. Amino acids: CASRFSGRSFNEQFF. The V and J genes are TRBV27 and TRBJ2-1; 9 bases are a match to TRBD2. Per the germline V gene, CDR1 is MNHEY and CDR2 is SMNVEV (reference sequence). The trim removed 6 bases at V and 6 bases at J, leaving 9 bases unmatched. This CDR3 contains 15 residues.

CDR3 DNA: TGTGCCAGCACACAGGGGGCTGAAGCTTTCTTT. Its translation: CASTQGAEAFF. The genes are TRBV18 and TRBJ1-1, with 8 bases matching TRBD1. The CDR3 extends over 11 amino acids. In germline, CDR1 is KGHSH, CDR2 LQKENI. V shed 8 bases and J 6 bases; nucleotides not matched to a gene: 2.

The rearrangement uses TRBV7-9 and TRBJ1-2, with D possibly matching TRBD1 (6 bases). V gave up 5 bases and J gave up 3 bases, with 19 bases separating them. The CDR3 extends over 16 amino acids. The germline CDR1 and CDR2 sequences are SEHNR and FQNEAQ (reference sequence). Here the CDR3 DNA reads TGTGCCAGCAGCGGGGGGGAAACACAGGGATACTATGGCTACACCTTC. Its translation is CASSGGETQGYYGYTF.

The chain joins TRBV6-4 to TRBJ1-1; D ambiguous. CDR1 and CDR2 from the germline V gene are MRHNA and SNTAGT. Between the trimmed V and J ends, which lost 10 bases and 5 bases, there was a span of 11 bases. The length of the CDR3 is 11 residues. The CDR3 here is CATREGTEAFF. The DNA for the CDR3 is TGTGCCACTCGGGAAGGGACTGAAGCTTTCTTT.

This clone was detected once. This chain links TRBV5-4 with TRBJ2-5; 10 nucleotides line up with TRBD2. The length of the CDR3 is 18 residues. Germline V CDR1 and CDR2: SGHNT, YYREEE (reference sequence). Trimming removed 0 bases from V and 2 bases from J; junction bases left unmatched: 10. CDR3 protein: CASSLGWSSGRPQETQYF. Written as DNA, the CDR3 is TGTGCCAGCAGCTTGGGGTGGTCTAGCGGGAGACCTCAAGAGACCCAGTACTTC.

The chain recombines TRBV10-1 with TRBJ1-5; 10 bases fit TRBD1. V was clipped by 2 bases and J by 0 bases; unmatched bases: 13. The CDR3 totals 20 residues. In germline, CDR1 is WNHNN, CDR2 SYGVQD (reference sequence). The CDR3 loop is CASSERGGTGAPYSNQPQHF. CDR3 sequence (DNA): TGCGCCAGCAGTGAGCGGGGGGGGACAGGGGCTCCATATAGCAATCAGCCCCAGCATTTT.

The chain joins TRBV19 to TRBJ2-3; D possibly corresponds to TRBD2 (6 bases). The CDR3 contains 14 residues. In germline, CDR1 is LNHDA, CDR2 SQIVND (reference sequence). Trimming removed 3 bases at V and 1 base at J, with 8 bases between. The CDR3 reads CASSMWEGTDTQYF. In DNA, the CDR3 is TGTGCCAGTAGTATGTGGGAGGGCACAGATACGCAGTATTTT. Using reference TRBV19 and TRBJ2-3 for the parts outside the CDR3, the full variable domain is DGGITQSPKYLFRKEGQNVTLSCEQNLNHDAMYWYRQDPGQGLRLIYYSQIVNDFQKGDIAEGYSVSREKKESFPLTVTSAQKNPTAFYLCASSMWEGTDTQYFGPGTRLTVL.

J is TRBJ2-2 and V is TRBV15; D gene unclear. Germline V gene data show CDR1 as LNHNV and CDR2 as YYDKDF (reference sequence). This CDR3 comprises 13 residues. Trimming took off 0 bases at V and 6 bases at J, with 5 bases between the two ends. For the CDR3, the DNA is TGTGCCACCAGCAGAGATCGAGCCGGGGAGCTGTTTTTT. The encoded protein is CATSRDRAGELFF.

This clone appeared once. The V and J genes are TRBV9 and TRBJ2-1; D is unresolved. Looked up from germline, CDR1 is SGDLS and CDR2 is YYNGEE. The CDR3 has 12 amino acids. Trimming pared 4 bases from V and 7 bases from J, leaving 9 bases between. The DNA of the CDR3 is TGTGCCAGCAGCTCCGAGCGTAATGAGCAGTTCTTC. This gives the protein CASSSERNEQFF.

The rearrangement uses TRBV4-1 and TRBJ2-1; TRBD2 agrees at 7 bases. Germline V gives CDR1 MGHRA, CDR2 YSYEKL. The CDR3 totals 15 residues. The trim removed 0 bases at V and 9 bases at J, leaving 8 bases unmatched. CDR3 sequence: CASSQEPQGLREQFF. CDR3 bases: TGCGCCAGCAGCCAAGAGCCTCAGGGACTACGTGAGCAGTTCTTC.

The V gene is TRBV27, the J gene TRBJ2-3, with 10 bases lining up with TRBD2. The CDR3 covers 16 residues. With 3 bases clipped from V and 1 base from J, the junction kept 4 bases outside the gene matches. The germline gives CDR1 MNHEY, CDR2 SMNVEV (reference sequence). CDR3 amino acids: CASSFPGTSGTDTQYF. The CDR3 DNA follows: TGTGCCAGCAGTTTCCCCGGGACTAGCGGCACAGATACGCAGTATTTT.

The chain uses TRBV5-1 and TRBJ1-1; D uncertain. This CDR3 is built from 15 residues. Trimming took 0 bases from V and 3 from J, leaving 12 bases between them. Per germline, CDR1 SGHRS and CDR2 YFSETQ. Here the CDR3 DNA reads TGCGCCAGCAGCTTGGGCGACGGCGGCGACACTGAAGCTTTCTTT. Translation: CASSLGDGGDTEAFF.

The chain uses TRBV9 and TRBJ2-1, with D possibly TRBD2 on 5 matching bases. The CDR3 has 16 amino acids. V shed 0 bases and J shed 4 bases, with 14 bases lying between them. Germline V gene lookup returns CDR1 SGDLS and CDR2 YYNGEE. For the CDR3, the DNA is TGTGCCAGCAGCGTAGGAGCTACGAGCGGATACAATGAGCAGTTCTTC. It is translated as CASSVGATSGYNEQFF.

The chain employs TRBV4-2 and TRBJ1-1, with D maybe TRBD1 (5 bases). V was pared by 4 bases and J by 6 bases, with 12 bases between. Germline V gives CDR1 LGHNA, CDR2 YNFKEQ. CDR3 length: 13 residues. In nucleotides, the CDR3 is TGTGCCAGCAGCCTGGGGGGGGATGCTGAAGCTTTCTTT. Its translation: CASSLGGDAEAFF.